This T cell receptor (beta chain) was identified during a study of blood T cell repertoires in COVID-19 (TCRdb year 2020). Describing the broader study: The collaborator samples originated in the United States, Italy and Spain and spanned the acute and convalescent phases of COVID-19. The material from the prospective study consisted of cDNA or gDNA derived from T cells, B-cell-depleted T cells, or PBMCs. The dataset comprised deeply sampled blood TCRbeta repertoires from subjects exposed to, actively infected with, or recovered from COVID-19. The repertoires were released in a freely available public database meant as a resource for research on the immune response to SARS-CoV-2. Samples were obtained from the ongoing ImmuneRACE study (first 160 participants) and from 1,254 subjects provided by 6 global collaborators. The sample metadata nearly always contained a de-identified subject ID, COVID-19 status, age in years and sex. Where available, HLA class I and class II types were taken from metadata supplied by the sample provider and were not determined by assay-based typing. Study-level results and caveats: How much clinical and demographic metadata was included differed by source and by participant, and the metadata was provided uncurated.

TCRbeta CDR3 regions were amplified from genomic DNA using the immunoSEQ Assay, a bias-controlled multiplex PCR. Per the authors' processing: The number of nucleated cells in each sample was estimated by amplification of reference gene primers within the assay. To quantify the absolute abundance of each unique TCRbeta CDR3 rearrangement, sequence reads were collapsed and filtered. For each sample, productive Simpson clonality was calculated by taking the square root of Simpson's diversity index across productive rearrangements. Here the immuneACCESS table is served through TCRdb, limited to in-frame sequences with V and J called. Missing clones are a known gap in these copies; in checked studies unresolved V genes cover under half, and the rest lacks a known reason. V, J and clone size derive from that table, while D and trimming were established from the DNA sequence. Here the sample has approximately 210,000 clones; under 90% occur a single time. The ten largest account for approximately 3.8% of the sample.

V is clipped by 2 bases and J by 5 bases, and the sequence between their germline boundaries is 7 bases long. The CDR3 sequence holds 13 residues, the cysteine and phenylalanine included. The only DNA kept is the CDR3, 39 bases in frame from the first base. The germline V gene provides CDR1 SGDLS and CDR2 YYNGEE. Worth noting for this clone: It has no known antigen specificity. No base quality values were provided; no much bigger clone lies one nucleotide off.

Collaborating institutions collected whole blood in K2EDTA tubes following their own protocols. For TCRbeta analysis, collaborators shipped samples in one of three forms: frozen whole blood, isolated PBMCs, or DNA extracted from either of those sample types. This receptor chain uses TRBV9 and TRBJ2-2; confidence is insufficient to name the D gene. The sample consisted of peripheral blood. The sequence was obtained from a woman over 75 with acute or convalescent COVID-19. CDR3 region: CASSVRWTGELFF. The bases are TGTGCCAGCAGCGTTCGGTGGACCGGGGAGCTGTTTTTT. When the CDR3 is completed using the reference TRBV9 and TRBJ2-2 genes on either side, the full variable domain is DSGVTQTPKHLITATGQRVTLRCSPRSGDLSVYWYQQSLDQGLQFLIQYYNGEERAKGNILERFSAQQFPDLHSELNLSSLELGDSALYFCASSVRWTGELFFGEGSRLTVL.